One sample yielded the 28 T cell receptor beta chains listed below, sequenced in a study of cytomegalovirus exposure and HLA in healthy donors. 13 Jbeta primers and 60 Vbeta primers were used for the PCR. Using immunoSEQ multiplex PCR, the repertoire was profiled, and TCRdb retains in-frame clones only, with some absent. Of roughly 170,000 clones in the sample, approximately 80% were seen once. The specimen was PBMCs. The receptors here all came from a young man in good health and CMV-seronegative.

The chain has TRBV19 and TRBJ2-5, with 16 positions matching TRBD2. CDR3 length: 15 residues. Germline V CDR1 and CDR2: LNHDA, SQIVND (reference sequence). V lost 7 bases, J lost 5 bases, and 4 bases stayed unmatched. CDR3: CASTGTSGRAETQYF. Here the CDR3 DNA reads TGTGCCAGTACCGGGACTAGCGGGAGGGCGGAGACCCAGTACTTC.

J is TRBJ2-7 and V is TRBV18; 9 bases map to TRBD1. Germline V CDR1 and CDR2: KGHSH, LQKENI. The CDR3 is made up of 15 amino acids. Losses at the gene ends were 2 bases for V and 6 bases for J; bases not matched to a gene: 8. The CDR3 region is CASSPGGQGGAEQYF. Here the CDR3 DNA reads TGTGCCAGCTCACCAGGGGGACAGGGAGGGGCCGAGCAGTACTTC.

This chain connects TRBV21-1 to TRBJ2-1; the DNA was not used to check the table's D call, TRBD2. TRBV21-1 is reported as a pseudogene. This CDR3 spans 16 amino acids. CDR3 DNA sequence: TGTGCCAGCAGCAACCACGGACTACGGAGGACCCATGAGCAGTTCTTC. Encoded protein: CASSNHGLRRTHEQFF.

The chain is built from TRBV7-3 and TRBJ2-5; TRBD2 aligns across 14 bases. With V trimmed by 2 bases and J by 5 bases, 1 base remained unmatched. CDR3 length: 15 amino acids. Germline CDR1 is SGHTA and CDR2 is FQGTGA. The CDR3 DNA is TGTGCCAGCAGCTTAGGGACTAGCGGGAGTGAGACCCAGTACTTC. Encoded protein: CASSLGTSGSETQYF.

This clone came up a few times. At one end, the junction sequence differs from germline, possibly due to a read error. The gene calls are TRBV5-1 and TRBJ1-2; 8 bases fit TRBD1. The CDR3 extends over 13 amino acids. Looked up from germline, CDR1 is SGHRS and CDR2 is YFSETQ. CDR3 bases: TGCGCCAGCAGCGGCGGGACAGGCCCTCGCGGATCCTTC. Its protein product is CASSGGTGPRGSF.

The rearrangement links TRBV27 to TRBJ2-1; tentative D call: TRBD1 (6 bases). The V and J ends lost 4 bases and 5 bases respectively, with 9 bases between them. This CDR3 has 13 amino acids. Per germline, CDR1 MNHEY and CDR2 SMNVEV (reference sequence). CDR3 sequence reads: CASSSGTNNEQFF. The CDR3 DNA follows: TGTGCCAGCAGTTCCGGGACAAACAATGAGCAGTTCTTC.

The V call is TRBV4-2, the J call TRBJ1-5; 7 nucleotides agree with TRBD1. This CDR3 is built from 15 residues. V was clipped by 4 bases and J by 7 bases; unmatched bases: 10. The germline V gene has CDR1 LGHNA and CDR2 YNFKEQ. CDR3 DNA: TGTGCCAGCAGCCCCTTCGGACAGGACAGGCAGCCCCAGCATTTT. Translation: CASSPFGQDRQPQHF.

V gene TRBV7-2 combines with J gene TRBJ2-4, with D tentatively TRBD1 (5 bases). Germline V gene data show CDR1 as SGHTA and CDR2 as FQGNSA. The CDR3 consists of 14 residues. V was trimmed by 5 bases and J by 6 bases, leaving 14 bases between them. The CDR3 DNA reads TGTGCCAGCAGCGGCCTCGCGCAGGGAAACATTCAGTACTTC. It yields the protein CASSGLAQGNIQYF.

The genes are TRBV14 and TRBJ2-7, with 10 bases fitting TRBD1. This CDR3 is 14 amino acids long. Looked up from germline, CDR1 is SGHDN and CDR2 is FVKESK. V trimming: 1 base; J trimming: 7 bases; junction bases outside the gene matches: 4. CDR3 bases: TGTGCCAGCAGCCAAGTCCGGACAGGGGGAGAGCAGTACTTC. This translates into CASSQVRTGGEQYF.

The chain carries TRBV5-4 and TRBJ2-1; no definite D call. V gave up 4 bases and J gave up 0 bases, with 14 bases separating them. The CDR3 is made up of 16 amino acids. CDR1 and CDR2 from the germline V gene are SGHNT and YYREEE (reference sequence). For the CDR3, the DNA is TGTGCCAGCAGCCCGTTGAGGCAAACCTCCTACAATGAGCAGTTCTTC. Translated, it gives CASSPLRQTSYNEQFF.

The rearrangement uses TRBV28 and TRBJ1-4; a possible D gene is TRBD1 (6 bases). This CDR3 is 14 amino acids long. From germline, CDR1 is MDHEN and CDR2 SYDVKM. The germline V and J ends were trimmed by 5 bases and 4 bases, with 11 bases remaining between them. The CDR3 nucleotides are TGTGCCAGCAGTATACGGACAGATAATGAAAAACTGTTTTTT. Protein product: CASSIRTDNEKLFF.

The chain has TRBV30 and TRBJ2-1; D perhaps matches TRBD1 (6 bases). CDR3 size: 15 residues. In germline, CDR1 is GTSNPN, CDR2 SVGIG (reference sequence). With 4 bases removed from V and 0 bases from J, the gap between germline ends came to 13 bases. The chain's CDR3 is CAWNPGQSSYNEQFF. The CDR3 nucleotides are TGTGCCTGGAACCCTGGACAGAGCTCCTACAATGAGCAGTTCTTC. Combining the CDR3 with reference TRBV30 and TRBJ2-1 gives the whole variable domain SQTIHQWPATLVQPVGSPLSLECTVEGTSNPNLYWYRQAAGRGLQLLFYSVGIGQISSEVPQNLSASRPQDRQFILSSKKLLLSDSGFYLCAWNPGQSSYNEQFFGPGTRLTVL.

CDR3 sequence: CAISSPGQNSPLHF. CDR3 nucleotide sequence: TGTGCCATCAGTTCCCCGGGACAGAATTCACCCCTCCACTTT. The chain couples TRBV10-3 to TRBJ1-6, with 7 bases lining up with TRBD1. The CDR3 is 14 amino acids. In germline, CDR1 is ENHRY, CDR2 SYGVKD. Trimming took 5 bases from V and 7 from J; bases not matched to a gene: 5.

This clone has more than one count but fewer than ten. The chain uses TRBV15 and TRBJ2-3, with TRBD2 matching 9 bases. J lost 4 bases, V lost 1 base, and 6 bases had no gene match. The germline gives CDR1 LNHNV, CDR2 YYDKDF (reference sequence). The CDR3 is 16 amino acids. The CDR3: CATSRGLAASPDTQYF. In DNA form, the CDR3 reads TGTGCCACCAGCAGAGGACTAGCGGCAAGCCCAGATACGCAGTATTTT.

The chain uses TRBV7-3 and TRBJ2-3; the match to TRBD1 covers 7 bases. The length of the CDR3 is 15 residues. Trimming at V came to 5 bases and at J to 4 bases, leaving 9 bases not matched to a gene. Germline V CDR1 and CDR2: SGHTA, FQGTGA. The CDR3 protein is CASSLQGLQADTQYF. The CDR3 DNA sequence: TGTGCCAGCAGCCTACAGGGGCTTCAGGCAGATACGCAGTATTTT.

This clone was found once. The CDR3 DNA follows: TGTGCTAGTGGTCCCAACCAGGGAGGCGAGCAGTACTTC. This sequence encodes CASGPNQGGEQYF. The chain uses TRBV12-5 and TRBJ2-5; the D gene is possibly TRBD2 (6 bases). Gene TRBJ2-7 matches the end of the DNA better, so the J call may be wrong. Germline lookup yields CDR1 LGHNT and CDR2 FRNRAP. This CDR3 has 13 amino acids.

Concerning this clone itself: This specimen includes other DNA sequences encoding the same CDR3. The rearrangement links TRBV11-2 to TRBJ2-7; 7 nucleotides line up with TRBD1. The germline CDR1 and CDR2 sequences are SGHAT and FQNNGV. There are 14 residues in the CDR3. V was clipped by 5 bases and J by 2 bases; unmatched bases: 6. CDR3 nucleotides: TGTGCCAGCAGCCTCAGGGACAGAGCCTACGAGCAGTACTTC. Translation: CASSLRDRAYEQYF.

The chain carries TRBV4-1 and TRBJ2-2, with 10 bases matching TRBD2. J gave up 2 bases and V 4 bases, and 4 bases lay outside the gene matches. The germline V gene has CDR1 MGHRA and CDR2 YSYEKL. The CDR3 extends over 16 amino acids. CDR3 bases: TGCGCCAGCAGCCTCACTAGCGGGGTTAACACCGGGGAGCTGTTTTTT. This encodes CASSLTSGVNTGELFF.

The rearrangement joins TRBV27 to TRBJ2-1, with D perhaps TRBD1 (6 bases). The CDR3 loop spans 17 amino acids. V lost 3 bases and J 5 bases, leaving 20 bases between the germline ends. Germline assignment: CDR1 MNHEY and CDR2 SMNVEV (reference sequence). The DNA of the CDR3 is TGTGCCAGCAGTTTGCCCCTCTATGCAGGGGAAAACAATGAGCAGTTCTTC. It is translated as CASSLPLYAGENNEQFF.

The chain carries TRBV11-3 and TRBJ2-1, with 12 nucleotides matching TRBD2. From germline, CDR1 is SGHNT and CDR2 YENEEA. V lost 5 bases and J lost 7; bases outside the gene matches: 6. The CDR3 consists of 15 residues. The CDR3 here is CASSALAGGGNEQFF. The CDR3 coding sequence is TGTGCCAGCAGCGCACTAGCGGGAGGTGGTAATGAGCAGTTCTTC.

The chain is built from TRBV14 and TRBJ1-5; no firm D call. The CDR3 runs to 13 residues. The V gene's germline CDR1 is SGHDN and CDR2 FVKESK. The V and J ends lost 2 bases and 4 bases respectively, with 6 bases between them. CDR3 nucleotides: TGTGCCAGCAGCCAACTAGGTAATCAGCCCCAGCATTTT. Translation: CASSQLGNQPQHF.

This rearrangement joins TRBV6-5 to TRBJ1-2; possible D gene TRBD1, 6 bases. The CDR3 contains 15 residues. Germline loops: CDR1 MNHEY, CDR2 SVGAGI. V shed 4 bases and J shed 3 bases, with 15 bases lying between them. CDR3 sequence reads: CASSWGGAGYYGYTF. CDR3 DNA sequence: TGTGCCAGCAGTTGGGGGGGCGCGGGTTACTATGGCTACACCTTC.

V usage is TRBV5-1 and J usage is TRBJ1-2; TRBD1 might be the D (6 bases). CDR3 length: 14 residues. V dropped 0 bases and J dropped 3 bases, with 9 bases sitting between them. The V gene's germline CDR1 is SGHRS and CDR2 YFSETQ. DNA of the CDR3: TGCGCCAGCAGCTTGGACAGGGACGACTATGGCTACACCTTC. Translation gives CASSLDRDDYGYTF. The full variable domain, with the rest looked up from reference TRBV5-1 and TRBJ1-2, is KAGVTQTPRYLIKTRGQQVTLSCSPISGHRSVSWYQQTPGQGLQFLFEYFSETQRNKGNFPGRFSGRQFSNSRSEMNVSTLELGDSALYLCASSLDRDDYGYTFGSGTRLTVV.

This rearrangement joins TRBV9 to TRBJ1-3; D gene ambiguous. Germline V lookup: CDR1 SGDLS, CDR2 YYNGEE. V lost 0 bases, J lost 4 bases, and 8 bases lay in between. The length of the CDR3 is 14 residues. The CDR3 bases are TGTGCCAGCAGCGTAGGGGCAGTGGGAAACACCATATATTTT. Translating gives CASSVGAVGNTIYF.

This clone occurred a few times. The V call is TRBV2, the J call TRBJ2-7, with TRBD1 matching 10 bases. Trimming removed 1 base from V and 4 bases from J; junction bases left unmatched: 4. The CDR3 extends over 15 amino acids. The germline gives CDR1 SNHLY, CDR2 FYNNEI. This CDR3 reads CASSEGQGAIYEQYF. In nucleotides, the CDR3 is TGTGCCAGCAGTGAAGGACAGGGGGCAATTTACGAGCAGTACTTC.

The gene calls are TRBV6-9 and TRBJ2-7, with D possibly matching TRBD2 (7 bases). CDR1 and CDR2 from the germline V gene are MNHGY and SVAAGI. This CDR3 spans 15 amino acids. V was shortened by 4 bases and J by 7 bases, with 20 bases between the two germline ends. The CDR3 is CASSFSLPGEGEQYF. The CDR3 DNA follows: TGTGCCAGCAGTTTCTCCTTACCAGGGGAGGGTGAGCAGTACTTC.

The V and J genes are TRBV7-2 and TRBJ2-5, with TRBD2 matching 10 bases. The CDR3 sequence is 15 residues long. CDR1 SGHTA and CDR2 FQGNSA come from the germline V gene. V was clipped by 6 bases and J by 5 bases; unmatched bases: 9. The CDR3 DNA follows: TGTGCCAGCAGGGGATGGAGCGGGAGGGGCGAGACCCAGTACTTC. This translates into CASRGWSGRGETQYF.

The V gene is TRBV28, the J gene TRBJ2-7, with D perhaps TRBD2 (6 bases). CDR1 MDHEN and CDR2 SYDVKM come from the germline V gene. V was pared by 6 bases and J by 5 bases, with 14 bases between. The CDR3 is 13 residues long. Here the CDR3 DNA reads TGTGCCAGCAGCTGGGGGGTTCGGGACGAGCAGTACTTC. Translation: CASSWGVRDEQYF.